These T cell receptor beta chains were read from a single sample in a study of OX40 agonist ivuxolimab in advanced cancers. The assay was immunoSEQ multiplex PCR, and TCRdb's table has in-frame clones only and misses some. The table records 50,000 or so clones, approximately 88% of them present only once. This specimen was CD4+ or CD8+ T cells sorted from blood, taken in a trial of the OX40 agonist ivuxolimab. All receptors come from an adult with an advanced solid tumor such as melanoma, head and neck, liver or kidney cancer. Both conserved end residues are part of each CDR3. A D gene is named only where the DNA matches it firmly. Size values are once, few and many counts, or a class for expanded clones, and some rows have none.

v_call	clone_size	d_call	j_call	cdr3_nt	cdr3_aa
TRBV4-3	NA	NA	TRBJ1-3	TGCGCCAGCAGCCAAGATTACAGCTCTGGAAACACCATATATTTT	CASSQDYSSGNTIYF
TRBV10-3	NA	NA	TRBJ2-3	TGTGCCATCAGAGGATGGACAGACCCAAGCACAGATACGCAGTATTTT	CAIRGWTDPSTDTQYF
TRBV19	NA	TRBD2	TRBJ2-2	TGTGCCAGTAGTAAGACTAGCGGGAGGCACACCGGGGAGCTGTTTTTT	CASSKTSGRHTGELFF
TRBV7-9	NA	NA	TRBJ1-3	TGTGCCAGCAGCCCCGGACCTGGAAACACCATATATTTT	CASSPGPGNTIYF
TRBV7-6	once	NA	TRBJ2-3	TGTGCCAGCAGCTTAGGCCTGGCGGGGAGCACAGATACGCAGTATTTT	CASSLGLAGSTDTQYF
TRBV7-9	NA	NA	TRBJ2-3	TGTGCCAGCAGTCTCGGGACTCCCGATACGCAGTATTTT	CASSLGTPDTQYF
TRBV29-1	NA	NA	TRBJ1-1	TGCAGCGTTACAAGGGGGTCCATGAACACTGAAGCTTTCTTT	CSVTRGSMNTEAFF
TRBV5-1	few	NA	TRBJ1-1	TGCGCCAGCAGCTTGGAAGCGCAGGGCCAGGGCGCTTTCTTT	CASSLEAQGQGAFF
TRBV27	NA	NA	TRBJ2-7	TGTGCCAGAACGAATGGGTTGTTCAACGAGCAGTACTTC	CARTNGLFNEQYF
TRBV4-1	NA	TRBD1	TRBJ2-5	TGCGCCAGCAGCCAAGGGGACAGGGGAGTGGAGACCCAGTACTTC	CASSQGDRGVETQYF
TRBV4-1	once	NA	TRBJ2-5	TGCGCCAGCAGCCAAGTACTCACAGGGCACCAAGAGACCCAGTACTTC	CASSQVLTGHQETQYF
TRBV5-1	NA	NA	TRBJ1-4	TGCGCCAGCAGCTTGGCCGCGGATTTAAATGAAAAACTGTTTTTT	CASSLAADLNEKLFF
TRBV30	few	NA	TRBJ1-1	TGTGCCTGGAGTGTACCGGGACATCTGAACACTGAAGCTTTCTTT	CAWSVPGHLNTEAFF
TRBV4-1	NA	TRBD2	TRBJ2-3	TGCGCCAGCAGCCTCCAGGGGCTAGCGGGAGCCCCAGATACGCAGTATTTT	CASSLQGLAGAPDTQYF
TRBV10-3	NA	TRBD2	TRBJ2-3	TGTGCCATCAGTGAGTCGAGTAGCGGGAGGGGGGATACGCAGTATTTT	CAISESSSGRGDTQYF
TRBV2	NA	NA	TRBJ1-5	TGTGCCAGCAGTGACGGGGGCAATCAGCCCCAGCATTTT	CASSDGGNQPQHF
TRBV7-2	NA	NA	TRBJ2-7	TGTGCCAGCAGCTTACAACAGGTGAACTGGGGCGAGCAGTACTTC	CASSLQQVNWGEQYF
TRBV6-5	once	NA	TRBJ1-1	TGTGCCAGCAGCATCAGAGACGGCCTCCTCCGTGAAGCTTTCTTT	CASSIRDGLLREAFF
TRBV6-6	NA	NA	TRBJ2-1	TGTGCCAGCGGGCGGGCCTCCTACAATGAGCAGTTCTTC	CASGRASYNEQFF
TRBV6-6	NA	NA	TRBJ2-4	TGTGCCAGCAGTTATAGAAGAAACATTCAGTACTTC	CASSYRRNIQYF
TRBV19	once	NA	TRBJ2-7	TGTGCCAGTTACAACAGGGCTGGCGAGCAGTACTTC	CASYNRAGEQYF
TRBV30	NA	TRBD1	TRBJ1-4	TGTGCCTGGAGTTTAGGGGGCGAGGAAAAACTGTTTTTT	CAWSLGGEEKLFF
TRBV18	NA	TRBD2	TRBJ2-1	TGTGCCAGCTCACCGGGACTAGCGGGAGTTGAGCAGTTCTTC	CASSPGLAGVEQFF
TRBV7-2	NA	TRBD2	TRBJ2-1	TGTGCCAGCAGGGAGCATGGGACTAGCGGGAGGAGCTACAATGAGCAGTTCTTC	CASREHGTSGRSYNEQFF
TRBV16	once	NA	TRBJ2-1	TGTGCCAGCAGCCAATCGAGGCGTTTAGGGAATGAGCAGTTCTTC	CASSQSRRLGNEQFF
TRBV6-4	NA	NA	TRBJ2-2	TGTGCCAGCAGTTTAGCAGTGAACACCGGGGAGCTGTTTTTT	CASSLAVNTGELFF
TRBV11-1	NA	NA	TRBJ2-1	TGTGCCAGCAGCTTGGGCCTGACATTCGGCAATGAGCAGTTCTTC	CASSLGLTFGNEQFF
TRBV27	once	NA	TRBJ2-1	TGTGCCAGCCATGAGGGCCTAGGATGGCTTACTCCTGAGCAGTTCTTC	CASHEGLGWLTPEQFF
TRBV30	NA	NA	TRBJ1-1	TGTGCCTGGAGCCGTGCGGGGGCGAACACTGAAGCTTTCTTT	CAWSRAGANTEAFF
TRBV27	NA	TRBD2	TRBJ2-7	TGTGCCAGCCGACTAGCGGGGGACTACGAGCAGTACTTC	CASRLAGDYEQYF
TRBV10-3	NA	TRBD2	TRBJ2-1	TGTGCCATTGCTAGCGGGAGGAGTACTTTCAATGAGCAGTTCTTC	CAIASGRSTFNEQFF
TRBV7-3	NA	TRBD1	TRBJ2-7	TGTGCCAGCAGCAAAGGGACAGGGGGATCCTACGAGCAGTACTTC	CASSKGTGGSYEQYF
TRBV5-1	NA	NA	TRBJ2-3	TGCGCCAGCAGCTTGGGACAGGAGACAGATACGCAGTATTTT	CASSLGQETDTQYF
TRBV7-2	NA	NA	TRBJ2-2	TGTGCCAGCAGCTTAGGCGTTGGAACCGGGGAGCTGTTTTTT	CASSLGVGTGELFF
TRBV27	NA	NA	TRBJ2-3	TGTGCCAGCAGTTTAATGGTTACAGATACGCAGTATTTT	CASSLMVTDTQYF
TRBV10-3	NA	NA	TRBJ2-5	TGTGCCATCAGTGAGTCGCAGACCCAGTACTTC	CAISESQTQYF
TRBV27	NA	NA	TRBJ2-1	TGTGCCAGCAGTTTCGAGGGAGTGATAAATGAGCAGTTCTTC	CASSFEGVINEQFF
TRBV14	once	NA	TRBJ2-3	TGTGCCAGCAGCCAATCGGACTACACAGATACGCAGTATTTT	CASSQSDYTDTQYF
TRBV28	medium-sized	NA	TRBJ2-2	TGTGCCAGCACCCCGGGACCCAACACCGGGGAGCTGTTTTTT	CASTPGPNTGELFF
TRBV11-1	NA	NA	TRBJ2-7	TGTGCCAGCAGCTTAGATGTATCCACCTACGAGCAGTACTTC	CASSLDVSTYEQYF
TRBV10-3	NA	NA	TRBJ2-2	TGTGCCATCACGCAAGACAGCGCCGGGGAGCTGTTTTTT	CAITQDSAGELFF
TRBV7-2	NA	NA	TRBJ2-3	TGTGCCAGCAGCCCCCCTTCTTCCACAGATACGCAGTATTTT	CASSPPSSTDTQYF
TRBV5-6	NA	NA	TRBJ2-2	TGTGCCAGCAGCTTATCGGGGGAGCTGTTTTTT	CASSLSGELFF
TRBV7-6	few	NA	TRBJ1-5	TGTGCCAGCAGCCTAGGGGGAGGCAATCAGCCCCAGCATTTT	CASSLGGGNQPQHF
TRBV7-9	NA	NA	TRBJ2-7	TGTGCCAGCAGCTTAGACCTTGCAGGGAGCCCCTACGAGCAGTACTTC	CASSLDLAGSPYEQYF
TRBV2	NA	TRBD1	TRBJ1-1	TGTGCCAGCAGCGGGACAGGGTGGTCTTTCTTT	CASSGTGWSFF